The 17 T cell receptor beta chains listed next were all sequenced from one sample in a study of blood T cell repertoires in COVID-19. The method was immunoSEQ multiplex PCR; TCRdb's version includes in-frame clones alone and lacks a portion of them. The table shows some 96,000 clones, with more than 75% occurring only once. Sequenced material: peripheral blood. All receptors derive from a human donor in a cohort sampled during active COVID-19.

V usage is TRBV6-5 and J usage is TRBJ1-2, with a tentative D call TRBD1 (6 bases). V was shortened by 2 bases and J by 3 bases, with 13 bases between the two germline ends. CDR3 length: 15 residues. The germline V gene encodes CDR1 MNHEY and CDR2 SVGAGI. The DNA for the CDR3 is TGTGCCAGCAGTTACACGGCAGGGGAGTACTATGGCTACACCTTC. This gives the protein CASSYTAGEYYGYTF.

The chain has TRBV5-1 and TRBJ1-1; TRBD1 might be the D (5 bases). Per germline, CDR1 SGHRS and CDR2 YFSETQ. The CDR3 sequence is 13 residues long. The V gene lost 5 bases and the J gene lost 10 bases, with 18 bases spanning the gap. The CDR3 here is CASRQRDGGVAFF. The CDR3 DNA is TGCGCCAGCAGACAGAGGGACGGGGGTGTAGCTTTCTTT.

The J gene is TRBJ1-2, the V gene TRBV4-3; possible D gene TRBD1, 6 bases. The germline V and J ends were trimmed by 1 base and 5 bases, with 14 bases remaining between them. Germline loops: CDR1 LGHNA, CDR2 YSLEER. CDR3 length: 15 residues. Here the CDR3 DNA reads TGCGCCAGCAGCCAAGTCCTACAGGGTAGTTATGGCTACACCTTC. This translates into CASSQVLQGSYGYTF.

The chain couples TRBV5-1 to TRBJ1-5; possibly TRBD1 for D (5 bases). CDR3 length equals 16 residues. V lost 0 bases and J lost 2, with 12 bases in between. From germline, CDR1 is SGHRS and CDR2 YFSETQ. CDR3 amino acids: CASSLGDSEGNQPQHF. CDR3 coding DNA: TGCGCCAGCAGCTTGGGGGACTCGGAGGGCAATCAGCCCCAGCATTTT.

The genes are TRBV15 and TRBJ1-5; tentatively, D is TRBD1 (6 bases). The CDR3 runs 14 residues. Germline V gives CDR1 LNHNV, CDR2 YYDKDF (reference sequence). V was pared by 5 bases and J by 3 bases, with 11 bases between. The CDR3 is CATSWTEINQPQHF. For the CDR3, the DNA is TGTGCCACCAGCTGGACAGAGATCAATCAGCCCCAGCATTTT.

The chain has TRBV6-6 and TRBJ2-6; 7 nucleotides match TRBD1. V lost 5 bases and J lost 4; bases outside the gene matches: 5. The CDR3 sequence is 15 residues long. CDR1 is MNHNY and CDR2 is SVGAGI in the germline V gene (reference sequence). CDR3 sequence: CASSITGAGANVLTF. As DNA, the CDR3 is TGTGCCAGCAGTATAACAGGGGCAGGGGCCAACGTCCTGACTTTC.

A few counts support this clone. CDR3 protein: CASSLNGYEQYF. CDR3 DNA sequence: TGTGCCAGCAGTTTAAACGGGTACGAGCAGTACTTC. V and J are TRBV12-3 or TRBV12-4 and TRBJ2-7; D uncertain. The CDR3 consists of 12 residues. Trimming cost V 2 bases and J 4 bases, with 6 bases left between them.

The chain is built from TRBV19 and TRBJ2-3, with TRBD2 matching 11 bases. Germline assignment: CDR1 LNHDA and CDR2 SQIVND (reference sequence). The CDR3 is made up of 15 amino acids. J lost 1 base, V lost 5 bases, and 2 bases had no gene match. The CDR3 here is CASSLLAGGTDTQYF. CDR3 sequence (DNA): TGTGCCAGTAGTCTACTAGCGGGGGGCACAGATACGCAGTATTTT.

The DNA of the CDR3 is TGTGCCAGCAGCGGGGCAGGGTTAGGGAATCAGCCCCAGCATTTT. Its translation: CASSGAGLGNQPQHF. The V gene is TRBV16, the J gene TRBJ1-5; D is perhaps TRBD1 (5 bases). Trimming stripped 5 bases from V and 4 bases from J, with 15 bases between. Germline loops: CDR1 KGHSY, CDR2 FQNENV. The CDR3 is 15 residues long.

This clone was counted only a few times. The CDR3 reads CASSPTGINTGELFF. The CDR3, as DNA: TGCGCCAGCAGCCCGACAGGGATAAACACCGGGGAGCTGTTTTTT. This chain connects TRBV5-1 to TRBJ2-2, with 7 bases matching TRBD1. From germline, CDR1 is SGHRS and CDR2 YFSETQ. V shed 4 bases, J shed 2 bases, and the junction held 5 bases outside the gene matches. This CDR3 spans 15 amino acids.

The genes are TRBV20-1 and TRBJ1-5; 7 bases agree with TRBD1. V lost 3 bases and J lost 0; bases outside the gene matches: 14. Germline lookup yields CDR1 DFQATT and CDR2 SNEGSKA (reference sequence). The CDR3 is 18 residues long. The CDR3 region is CSASGSDRLGPSNQPQHF. DNA of the CDR3: TGCAGTGCTAGTGGGTCGGACAGGTTGGGACCTAGCAATCAGCCCCAGCATTTT.

This clone was seen just once. This chain joins TRBV21-1 and TRBJ2-2; the listed D gene, TRBD1, was not tested against the DNA. TRBV21-1 is a documented pseudogene. CDR3 length: 14 residues. The CDR3 nucleotides are TGTGCCAGCAGGAGACAGGGGGGCACCGGGGAGCTGTTTTTT. Translation: CASRRQGGTGELFF.

The chain is built from TRBV29-1 and TRBJ2-2, with 7 nucleotides matching TRBD1. V lost 5 bases and J lost 4; bases outside the gene matches: 7. CDR3 length equals 14 residues. CDR1 is SQVTM and CDR2 is ANQGSEA in the germline V gene. The CDR3 bases are TGCAGCGTTCCAACAGGGGCCCTCACCGGGGAGCTGTTTTTT. Translating it yields CSVPTGALTGELFF.

Turning to this clone: The sample carries other DNA sequences with the same CDR3. J is TRBJ2-7 and V is TRBV5-1; D not resolved. V lost 1 base, J lost 0 bases, and 8 bases lay in between. This CDR3 comprises 14 residues. Germline CDR1 is SGHRS and CDR2 is YFSETQ. CDR3 protein: CASSLSGGSYEQYF. CDR3 nucleotides: TGCGCCAGCAGCTTGTCCGGCGGCTCCTACGAGCAGTACTTC.

The V and J genes are TRBV27 and TRBJ1-2, with no clear D. CDR3 length: 14 residues. V was pared by 3 bases and J by 0 bases, with 8 bases between. CDR1 and CDR2 from the germline V gene are MNHEY and SMNVEV (reference sequence). In nucleotides, the CDR3 is TGTGCCAGCAGTTTGGCAGGTTCTAACTATGGCTACACCTTC. Protein: CASSLAGSNYGYTF.

The chain links TRBV15 to TRBJ2-1; TRBD2 matches 8 bases. Per the germline V gene, CDR1 is LNHNV and CDR2 is YYDKDF (reference sequence). This CDR3 spans 17 amino acids. Losses at the gene ends were 1 base for V and 4 bases for J; bases not matched to a gene: 9. CDR3 DNA sequence: TGTGCCACCAGCAGAGGTTACGGGACTAGTGCTTACAATGAGCAGTTCTTC. This sequence encodes CATSRGYGTSAYNEQFF.

This clone was recorded a few times. DNA of the CDR3: TGTGCAGGCGGGGGGGGAACCGAGCAGTACTTC. It codes for CAGGGGTEQYF. The chain employs TRBV2 and TRBJ2-7; TRBD2 matches at 9 bases. Germline assignment: CDR1 SNHLY and CDR2 FYNNEI. The CDR3 is made up of 11 amino acids.